These 24 T cell receptor beta chains share one sample of origin, sequenced in a study of regulatory T cells in long-lasting Graves disease. Time point here: newly diagnosed GD, antithyroid drugs for less than 3 months. PBMC-derived RNA was used for the TCR library. HTBI primers from iRepertoire and Arm-PCR of CDR3 regions yielded the TCR beta libraries. One entry per CDR3 protein, called by TCRdb with MiXCR from the multiplex PCR reads. The sample includes some 330,000 distinct CDR3 sequences, over 9.5% of them seen just once. These records were also assigned to another study, of T cells in Graves' hyperthyroidism and ophthalmopathy.

Specimen: peripheral blood mononuclear cells (PBMCs), collected at new diagnosis, from a patient treated with antithyroid drugs. The receptors derive from a woman aged 18-29 years with Graves disease.

The V gene is TRBV7-8, the J gene TRBJ2-7; 7 bases agree with TRBD2. Trimming removed 6 bases from V and 2 bases from J; junction bases left unmatched: 16. The CDR3 runs 17 residues. Germline CDR1 SGHVS, CDR2 FQNEAQ. The CDR3 spells CASRPYALASITYEQYF. The CDR3 DNA reads TGTGCCAGCAGACCTTATGCACTAGCGAGTATTACCTACGAGCAGTACTTC.

This rearrangement joins TRBV10-3 to TRBJ2-4; D is uncertain. CDR3 length: 15 amino acids. Germline CDR1 and CDR2: ENHRY and SYGVKD. V lost 2 bases and J lost 0, with 8 bases in between. The CDR3 bases are TGTGCCATCAGTGAGACCGGGCCAGCCAAAAACATTCAGTACTTC. Its translation: CAISETGPAKNIQYF.

Of note for this clonotype: A single base separates this from a much larger clone, so it may be a read error. The chain employs TRBV28 and TRBJ1-1; possibly TRBD1 for D (5 bases). The CDR3 loop spans 14 amino acids. V lost 3 bases and J lost 1, with 9 bases in between. The germline V gene encodes CDR1 MDHEN and CDR2 SYDVKM. The CDR3 here is CASSLSQANTEAFF. DNA of the CDR3: TGTGCCAGCAGTTTGTCACAGGCGAACACTGAAGCTTTCTTT. Full variable domain (outside the CDR3, taken from reference TRBV28 and TRBJ1-1): DVKVTQSSRYLVKRTGEKVFLECVQDMDHENMFWYRQDPGLGLRLIYFSYDVKMKEKGDIPEGYSVSREKKERFSLILESASTNQTSMYLCASSLSQANTEAFFGQGTRLTVV.

This chain uses TRBV14 with TRBJ1-6; no definite D call. Trimming cost V 3 bases and J 10 bases, with 16 bases left between them. Per germline, CDR1 SGHDN and CDR2 FVKESK. The length of the CDR3 is 15 residues. CDR3 sequence reads: CASSHGPAAVSPLHF. In DNA form, the CDR3 reads TGTGCCAGCAGCCACGGGCCCGCGGCGGTATCACCCCTCCACTTT.

This clonotype was seen once. The rearrangement uses TRBV11-2 and TRBJ1-1, with a possible D match to TRBD1 (5 bases). Deletions cut 2 bases from V and 7 bases from J, with 8 bases between. CDR3 length: 12 residues. Looked up from germline, CDR1 is SGHAT and CDR2 is FQNNGV. The DNA of the CDR3 is TGTGCCAGCAGCTTAACGACAGTTGAAGCTTTCTTT. It translates to CASSLTTVEAFF.

The table lists this clonotype with a few counts. V usage is TRBV3-1 and J usage is TRBJ2-4; 9 bases fit TRBD1. Per the germline V gene, CDR1 is LGHDT and CDR2 is YNNKEL (reference sequence). V gave up 1 base and J gave up 3 bases; unmatched junction bases: 1. The CDR3 extends over 15 amino acids. The CDR3 coding sequence is TGTGCCAGCAGCCAAGGGGGACAGGGCAAAAACATTCAGTACTTC. As protein: CASSQGGQGKNIQYF.

This clonotype was recorded many times. The chain recombines TRBV2 with TRBJ1-2, with D perhaps TRBD1 (5 bases). V lost 10 bases, J lost 2 bases, and 20 bases lay in between. CDR3 length: 15 residues. CDR1 is SNHLY, CDR2 FYNNEI, per germline. CDR3 DNA: TGTGCCACTCGAAGGGGATCCTCGGTGAACTATGGCTACACCTTC. Amino acids: CATRRGSSVNYGYTF. The whole variable domain, remainder taken from reference TRBV2 and TRBJ1-2, is EPEVTQTPSHQVTQMGQEVILRCVPISNHLYFYWYRQILGQKVEFLVSFYNNEISEKSEIFDDQFSVERPDGSNFTLKIRSTKLEDSAMYFCATRRGSSVNYGYTFGSGTRLTVV.

This clonotype was seen repeatedly, ten times or more. The chain employs TRBV3-1 and TRBJ1-6; D is unclear. The germline gives CDR1 LGHDT, CDR2 YNNKEL (reference sequence). Trimming removed 1 base from V and 5 bases from J, with 3 bases in between. The CDR3 loop spans 13 amino acids. CDR3 region: CASSQADNSPLHF. For the CDR3, the DNA is TGTGCCAGCAGCCAAGCAGATAATTCACCCCTCCACTTT.

Ten or more counts support this clonotype. The rearrangement links TRBV5-5 to TRBJ2-5; tentatively, D is TRBD2 (6 bases). The CDR3 runs 14 residues. V lost 7 bases, J lost 2 bases, and 15 bases lay in between. Germline V lookup: CDR1 SGHKS, CDR2 YYEKEE (reference sequence). CDR3 coding DNA: TGTGCCAGCTTTATCGGAGGGAATCAAGAGACCCAGTACTTC. This gives the protein CASFIGGNQETQYF.

Comments on this clonotype: This may be a read error: a much more frequent sequence differs by one nucleotide. The chain has TRBV6-5 and TRBJ1-1; perhaps TRBD1 as D (6 bases). Germline loops: CDR1 MNHEY, CDR2 SVGAGI. CDR3 length: 17 amino acids. CDR3 DNA: TGTGTCAGCAGTTACTCGAGATGGGGGCCCCGGGGCACTGAAGCTTTCTTT. As protein: CVSSYSRWGPRGTEAFF.

This clonotype appeared many times. This chain connects TRBV27 to TRBJ1-5, with TRBD1 matching 8 bases. The CDR3 has 16 residues. Germline V gene lookup returns CDR1 MNHEY and CDR2 SMNVEV (reference sequence). Germline trimming cut 6 bases from V and 0 bases from J; bases unmatched to any gene: 7. CDR3 DNA sequence: TGTGCCAGCAGATCAGGGGGCTATGGTAGCAATCAGCCCCAGCATTTT. The encoded protein is CASRSGGYGSNQPQHF.

This chain links TRBV6-2 or TRBV6-3 with TRBJ2-3, with a possible D match to TRBD2 (6 bases). Trimming took 0 bases from V and 5 from J, leaving 12 bases between them. Germline V lookup: CDR1 MNHEY, CDR2 SVGEGT. The CDR3 has 15 amino acids. CDR3 protein: CASSYSGGVGDTQYF. The CDR3 DNA is TGTGCCAGCAGTTACTCCGGAGGGGTTGGAGATACGCAGTATTTT.

The chain uses TRBV7-2 and TRBJ1-3; D is unclear. Germline V lookup: CDR1 SGHTA, CDR2 FQGNSA. Trimming left V 3 bases short and J 0 bases short, with 9 bases between. The CDR3 is 15 amino acids. CDR3 sequence: CASSFNRLSGNTIYF. The CDR3 nucleotides read TGTGCCAGCAGCTTCAACAGACTCTCTGGAAACACCATATATTTT.

This clonotype was observed at least ten times. The rearrangement uses TRBV27 and TRBJ2-5, with D possibly being TRBD1 (5 bases). From germline, CDR1 is MNHEY and CDR2 SMNVEV (reference sequence). The length of the CDR3 is 17 residues. V shed 3 bases and J shed 5 bases, with 22 bases lying between them. DNA of the CDR3: TGTGCCAGCAGTTTGTATACCAGGGCACCAACGCGCGAGACCCAGTACTTC. Its protein product is CASSLYTRAPTRETQYF.

This clonotype was counted ten times or more. CDR3 bases: TGTGCCAGCAGTGTGAACAGGGCTGGCAATCAGCCCCAGCATTTT. Residues: CASSVNRAGNQPQHF. The rearrangement links TRBV2 to TRBJ1-5; TRBD1 might be the D (6 bases). CDR3 size: 15 residues. Per germline, CDR1 SNHLY and CDR2 FYNNEI. V was clipped by 4 bases and J by 2 bases, with 12 bases between them. The full variable domain, its missing parts supplied by reference TRBV2 and TRBJ1-5, is EPEVTQTPSHQVTQMGQEVILRCVPISNHLYFYWYRQILGQKVEFLVSFYNNEISEKSEIFDDQFSVERPDGSNFTLKIRSTKLEDSAMYFCASSVNRAGNQPQHFGDGTRLSIL.

As to this clonotype: A far bigger clonotype differs at one base, so this is likely a read error. Because it lacks the conserved phenylalanine or tryptophan at the end, this CDR3 is likely a read error. The V gene is TRBV6-6, the J gene TRBJ2-7, with 7 positions matching TRBD1. The CDR3 length is 16 residues. V trimming: 0 bases; J trimming: 0 bases; junction bases outside the gene matches: 5. Germline assignment: CDR1 MNHNY and CDR2 SVGAGI (reference sequence). CDR3 bases: TGTGCCAGCAGTTACTCGATACAGGGGAGCTCCTACGAGCAGTACCTC. Its protein product is CASSYSIQGSSYEQYL.

Notes on this clonotype: As the CDR3 is not closed by the conserved phenylalanine or tryptophan, this likely results from a read error. V usage is TRBV5-1 and J usage is TRBJ1-1, with D possibly matching TRBD1 (5 bases). Germline V gene lookup returns CDR1 SGHRS and CDR2 YFSETQ. The CDR3 sequence is 13 residues long. V was cut by 0 bases and J by 5 bases, with 8 bases left in between. The CDR3 protein is CASSLDRRTEAFL. CDR3 DNA: TGCGCCAGCAGCTTGGACAGGAGGACTGAAGCTTTCCTT.

This clonotype was seen ten or more times. The chain combines TRBV12-3 or TRBV12-4 with TRBJ2-3; TRBD1 aligns across 8 bases. The CDR3 runs 15 residues. Losses at the gene ends were 3 bases for V and 6 bases for J; bases not matched to a gene: 8. The CDR3 DNA reads as TGTGCCAGCAGTTTCCAGGGGGCGGTTGCCGATACGCAGTATTTT. This codes for CASSFQGAVADTQYF.

This clonotype was found many times. The chain links TRBV12-3 or TRBV12-4 to TRBJ1-1; D ambiguous. Trimming removed 6 bases from V and 1 base from J, with 12 bases in between. The CDR3 spans 14 residues. The CDR3 bases are TGTGCCAGCAGCGTCCTGACGGCGAACACTGAAGCTTTCTTT. Translating it yields CASSVLTANTEAFF.

As DNA, the CDR3 is TGTGCCAGCAGTTATTCCCATTATCCGAGCAGGTCGGCGGAAACTAGCACAGATACGCAGTATTTT. It is translated as CASSYSHYPSRSAETSTDTQYF. The chain couples TRBV6-2 or TRBV6-3 to TRBJ2-3; D gene uncertain. Germline V gene sequence: CDR1 MNHEY, CDR2 SVGEGT. CDR3 size: 22 residues. Between the trimmed V and J ends, which lost 3 bases and 0 bases, there was a span of 31 bases.

This clonotype was seen at least ten times. V usage is TRBV12-3 or TRBV12-4 and J usage is TRBJ2-1; D possibly uses TRBD1 or TRBD2 (6 bases each). This CDR3 has 16 residues. Trimming took off 5 bases at V and 3 bases at J, with 17 bases between the two ends. In DNA, the CDR3 is TGTGCCAGCAGTCTACCGTGGAGGGGGGTCTACAATGAGCAGTTCTTC. Amino acids: CASSLPWRGVYNEQFF.

The chain couples TRBV6-2 or TRBV6-3 to TRBJ2-1, with D maybe TRBD2 (5 bases). The CDR3 has 12 residues. The germline V and J ends were trimmed by 6 bases and 5 bases, with 8 bases remaining between them. Germline V CDR1 and CDR2: MNHEY, SVGEGT. CDR3 residues: CASRRLNNEQFF. As DNA, the CDR3 is TGTGCCAGCAGACGACTAAACAATGAGCAGTTCTTC.

This clonotype was counted at least ten times. The J gene is TRBJ1-1, the V gene TRBV2; D gene ambiguous. This CDR3 has 13 residues. Germline CDR1 is SNHLY and CDR2 is FYNNEI. The ends were cut back, 6 bases at V and 6 bases at J, with 14 bases in the middle. The CDR3 protein is CASRDDRGPEAFF. The CDR3 bases are TGTGCCAGCAGAGATGACCGGGGTCCTGAAGCTTTCTTT.

This clonotype was observed a handful of times. The rearrangement joins TRBV19 to TRBJ2-2; no firm D call. This CDR3 region has 16 residues. Trimming took 1 base from V and 0 from J, leaving 9 bases between them. Germline assignment: CDR1 LNHDA and CDR2 SQIVND (reference sequence). CDR3 DNA: TGTGCCAGTAGTATAGGTCCAGGCGCGAACACCGGGGAGCTGTTTTTT. The encoded protein is CASSIGPGANTGELFF.